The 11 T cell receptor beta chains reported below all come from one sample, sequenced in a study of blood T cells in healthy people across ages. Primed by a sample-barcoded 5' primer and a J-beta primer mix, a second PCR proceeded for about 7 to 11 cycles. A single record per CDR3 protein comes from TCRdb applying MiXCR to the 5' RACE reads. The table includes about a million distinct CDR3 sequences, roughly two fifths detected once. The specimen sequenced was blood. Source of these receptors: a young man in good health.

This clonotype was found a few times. The CDR3 nucleotides read TGCAGTGCTAGAGATTATCCGTATTCACCCCTCCACTTT. Its translation is CSARDYPYSPLHF. This chain joins TRBV20-1 and TRBJ1-6; D gene uncertain. Germline V gives CDR1 DFQATT, CDR2 SNEGSKA (reference sequence). Trimming removed 0 bases at V and 8 bases at J, with 8 bases between. CDR3 length: 13 residues.

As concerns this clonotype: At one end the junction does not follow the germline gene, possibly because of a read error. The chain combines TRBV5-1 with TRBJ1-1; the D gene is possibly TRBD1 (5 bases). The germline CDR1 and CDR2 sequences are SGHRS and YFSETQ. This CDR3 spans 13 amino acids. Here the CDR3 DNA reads TGCGCTAGCAGCTTCGGGGCGGGACTTGAAGCTTTCTTT. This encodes CASSFGAGLEAFF.

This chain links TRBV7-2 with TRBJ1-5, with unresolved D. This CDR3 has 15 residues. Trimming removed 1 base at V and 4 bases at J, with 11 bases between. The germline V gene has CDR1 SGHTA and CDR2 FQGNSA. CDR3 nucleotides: TGTGCCAGCAGCTTAGGGGTAACTCCAAATCAGCCCCAGCATTTT. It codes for CASSLGVTPNQPQHF.

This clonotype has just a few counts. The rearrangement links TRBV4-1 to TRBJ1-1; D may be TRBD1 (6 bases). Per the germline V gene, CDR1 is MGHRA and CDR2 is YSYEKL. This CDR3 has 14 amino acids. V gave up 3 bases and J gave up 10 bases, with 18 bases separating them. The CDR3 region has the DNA TGCGCCAGCAGCCACCCTCGGACAGCCCTAGGAGCTTTCTTT. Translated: CASSHPRTALGAFF.

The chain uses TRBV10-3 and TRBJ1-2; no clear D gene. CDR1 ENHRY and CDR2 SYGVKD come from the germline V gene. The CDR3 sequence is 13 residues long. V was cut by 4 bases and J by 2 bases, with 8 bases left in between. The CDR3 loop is CAISVGSNYGYTF. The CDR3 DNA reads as TGTGCCATCAGTGTCGGATCGAACTATGGCTACACCTTC.

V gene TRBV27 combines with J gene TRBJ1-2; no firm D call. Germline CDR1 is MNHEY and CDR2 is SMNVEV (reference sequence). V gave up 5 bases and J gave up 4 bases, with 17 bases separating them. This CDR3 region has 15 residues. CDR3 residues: CASSTTAAGVYGYTF. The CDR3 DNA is TGTGCCAGCAGTACTACCGCGGCGGGAGTCTATGGCTACACCTTC.

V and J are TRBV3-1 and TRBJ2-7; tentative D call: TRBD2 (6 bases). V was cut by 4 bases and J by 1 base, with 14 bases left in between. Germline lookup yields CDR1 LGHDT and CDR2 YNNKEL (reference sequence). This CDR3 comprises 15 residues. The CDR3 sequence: CASSPRESHSYEQYF. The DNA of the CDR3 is TGTGCCAGCAGCCCACGGGAGTCCCATTCCTACGAGCAGTACTTC.

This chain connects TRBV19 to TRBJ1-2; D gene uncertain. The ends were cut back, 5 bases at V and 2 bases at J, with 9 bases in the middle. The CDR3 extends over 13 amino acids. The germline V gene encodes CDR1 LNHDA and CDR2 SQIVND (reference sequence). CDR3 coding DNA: TGTGCCAGTAGTCGGTCAGTCAACTATGGCTACACCTTC. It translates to CASSRSVNYGYTF.

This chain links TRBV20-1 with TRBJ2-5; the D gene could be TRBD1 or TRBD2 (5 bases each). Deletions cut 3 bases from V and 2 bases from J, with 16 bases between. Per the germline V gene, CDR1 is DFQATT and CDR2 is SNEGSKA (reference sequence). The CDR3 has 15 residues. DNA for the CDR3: TGCAGTGCTAGCCCCGGGACCGATATACAAGAGACCCAGTACTTC. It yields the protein CSASPGTDIQETQYF.

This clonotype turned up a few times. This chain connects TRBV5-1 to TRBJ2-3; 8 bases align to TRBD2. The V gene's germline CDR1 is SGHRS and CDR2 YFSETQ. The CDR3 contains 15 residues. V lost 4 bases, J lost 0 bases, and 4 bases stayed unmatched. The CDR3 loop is CASSASGLSTDTQYF. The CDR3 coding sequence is TGCGCCAGCAGCGCTAGCGGGCTTAGCACAGATACGCAGTATTTT. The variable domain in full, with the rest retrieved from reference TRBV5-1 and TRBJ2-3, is KAGVTQTPRYLIKTRGQQVTLSCSPISGHRSVSWYQQTPGQGLQFLFEYFSETQRNKGNFPGRFSGRQFSNSRSEMNVSTLELGDSALYLCASSASGLSTDTQYFGPGTRLTVL.

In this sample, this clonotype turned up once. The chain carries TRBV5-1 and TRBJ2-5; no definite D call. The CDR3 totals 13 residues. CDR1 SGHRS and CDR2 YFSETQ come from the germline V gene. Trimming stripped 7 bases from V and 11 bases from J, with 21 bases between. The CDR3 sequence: CASRPLVGDEQYF. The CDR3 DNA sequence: TGCGCCAGCCGGCCCCTAGTGGGCGATGAGCAGTACTTC. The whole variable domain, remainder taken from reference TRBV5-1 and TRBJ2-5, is KAGVTQTPRYLIKTRGQQVTLSCSPISGHRSVSWYQQTPGQGLQFLFEYFSETQRNKGNFPGRFSGRQFSNSRSEMNVSTLELGDSALYLCASRPLVGDEQYFGPGTRLLVL.